Presented here are 13 T cell receptor beta chains from one specimen sequenced in a study of immune cell composition in non-small cell lung cancer. Produced via immunoSEQ multiplex PCR; TCRdb's table is partial and in-frame only. The repertoire holds about 10,000 clones, with 55% to 75% as singletons. Input material: lung tumor tissue. These receptors were obtained from a human donor with non-small cell lung cancer.

This clone was counted a few times. V usage is TRBV30 and J usage is TRBJ1-6; 9 bases are a match to TRBD1. CDR1 and CDR2 (germline): GTSNPN, SVGIG (reference sequence). V lost 2 bases and J lost 7; bases outside the gene matches: 6. This CDR3 contains 15 residues. For the CDR3, the DNA is TGTGCCTGGAGTATCCCCGGGACAGGGAATTCACCCCTCCACTTT. This sequence encodes CAWSIPGTGNSPLHF. Full variable domain (outside the CDR3, taken from reference TRBV30 and TRBJ1-6): SQTIHQWPATLVQPVGSPLSLECTVEGTSNPNLYWYRQAAGRGLQLLFYSVGIGQISSEVPQNLSASRPQDRQFILSSKKLLLSDSGFYLCAWSIPGTGNSPLHFGNGTRLTVT.

V gene TRBV5-1 combines with J gene TRBJ1-3; D not certain. Germline CDR1 and CDR2: SGHRS and YFSETQ. The CDR3 runs 15 residues. Between the trimmed V and J ends, which lost 1 base and 0 bases, there was a span of 8 bases. The CDR3 spells CASSLSLNSGNTIYF. As DNA, the CDR3 is TGCGCCAGCAGCTTGAGCCTGAACTCTGGAAACACCATATATTTT.

The chain recombines TRBV6-6 with TRBJ1-2; the match to TRBD1 covers 9 bases. CDR1 and CDR2 (germline): MNHNY, SVGAGI (reference sequence). This CDR3 comprises 15 residues. Trimming removed 6 bases from V and 6 bases from J; junction bases left unmatched: 11. The CDR3 spells CASSPRDRVRHGYTF. The CDR3 DNA follows: TGTGCCAGCAGCCCCCGGGACAGGGTACGCCATGGCTACACCTTC.

The chain has TRBV7-8 and TRBJ1-1; possibly TRBD1 for D (5 bases). Germline V gene data show CDR1 as SGHVS and CDR2 as FQNEAQ. The CDR3 totals 16 residues. Trimming took 1 base from V and 4 from J, leaving 16 bases between them. As DNA, the CDR3 is TGTGCCAGCAGCTTAGGTCCACGGTCGAGGGGCACTGAAGCTTTCTTT. This codes for CASSLGPRSRGTEAFF.

The chain has TRBV2 and TRBJ1-1; no definite D call. CDR1 is SNHLY and CDR2 is FYNNEI in the germline V gene. This CDR3 comprises 15 residues. The germline V and J ends were trimmed by 4 bases and 3 bases, with 15 bases remaining between them. The CDR3 loop is CASSGIRPMDTEAFF. As DNA, the CDR3 is TGTGCCAGCAGTGGTATCAGGCCAATGGACACTGAAGCTTTCTTT.

The chain uses TRBV5-1 and TRBJ2-2; D call uncertain. From germline, CDR1 is SGHRS and CDR2 YFSETQ. CDR3 length: 14 amino acids. Trimming removed 0 bases at V and 4 bases at J, with 7 bases between. The CDR3 DNA sequence: TGCGCCAGCAGCTTGGGTGAACCCACCGGGGAGCTGTTTTTT. It translates to CASSLGEPTGELFF. Together with reference TRBV5-1 and TRBJ2-2, the CDR3 gives the full variable domain: KAGVTQTPRYLIKTRGQQVTLSCSPISGHRSVSWYQQTPGQGLQFLFEYFSETQRNKGNFPGRFSGRQFSNSRSEMNVSTLELGDSALYLCASSLGEPTGELFFGEGSRLTVL.

The rearrangement joins TRBV4-3 to TRBJ2-7; tentative D call: TRBD1 (6 bases). This CDR3 region has 17 residues. V gave up 1 base and J gave up 5 bases, with 21 bases separating them. The germline V gene has CDR1 LGHNA and CDR2 YSLEER. The CDR3 protein is CASSQVGSRYRAHEQYF. The CDR3 nucleotides are TGCGCCAGCAGCCAAGTGGGCAGTAGGTACAGGGCCCACGAGCAGTACTTC.

The rearrangement joins TRBV6-6 to TRBJ1-6, with D possibly being TRBD1 (6 bases). CDR3 length equals 15 residues. The V gene lost 7 bases and the J gene lost 7 bases, with 17 bases spanning the gap. Per the germline V gene, CDR1 is MNHNY and CDR2 is SVGAGI (reference sequence). The CDR3 loop reads CASTQRTAFNSPLHF. Here the CDR3 DNA reads TGTGCCAGCACTCAACGGACAGCATTCAATTCACCCCTCCACTTT.

The CDR3 region is CASSHQPGFTQPQHF. DNA of the CDR3: TGTGCCAGCAGTCACCAACCAGGGTTTACTCAGCCCCAGCATTTT. V is TRBV28 and J is TRBJ1-5; the D gene is possibly TRBD1 (5 bases). The CDR3 is 15 residues long. Germline V gene sequence: CDR1 MDHEN, CDR2 SYDVKM. Trimming stripped 5 bases from V and 6 bases from J, with 17 bases between.

This clone occurred once. The chain recombines TRBV13 with TRBJ2-7, with 15 bases aligning to TRBD2. V shed 3 bases and J 1 base; nucleotides not matched to a gene: 7. This CDR3 comprises 18 residues. Germline CDR1 PRHDT, CDR2 FYEKMQ (reference sequence). CDR3 nucleotide sequence: TGTGCCAGCAGCTTCCGGGCGGGACTAGCGGGGGGATCCTACGAGCAGTACTTC. This encodes CASSFRAGLAGGSYEQYF.

This clone was counted a few times. The chain is built from TRBV6-6 and TRBJ1-1, with 9 bases fitting TRBD1. The junction had 9 bases not matched to a gene; V was cut back by 5 bases and J by 5 bases. Germline lookup yields CDR1 MNHNY and CDR2 SVGAGI (reference sequence). The CDR3 length is 15 residues. CDR3 sequence reads: CASSGRDRVRTEAFF. The CDR3 nucleotides read TGTGCCAGCAGTGGCCGGGACAGGGTACGGACTGAAGCTTTCTTT.

The V gene is TRBV6-4, the J gene TRBJ2-3; 12 bases map to TRBD2. Germline V gene data show CDR1 as MRHNA and CDR2 as SNTAGT. The trim removed 3 bases at V and 4 bases at J, leaving 2 bases unmatched. This CDR3 has 15 amino acids. CDR3 loop: CASSETSGGADTQYF. The CDR3 DNA sequence: TGTGCCAGCAGTGAGACTAGCGGGGGAGCAGATACGCAGTATTTT.

The genes are TRBV7-2 and TRBJ1-5; unclear D gene. CDR1 and CDR2 (germline): SGHTA, FQGNSA. Trimming took 5 bases from V and 0 from J, leaving 14 bases between them. This CDR3 has 16 residues. CDR3 protein: CASSHVGAASNQPQHF. In nucleotides, the CDR3 is TGTGCCAGCAGCCACGTGGGAGCGGCTAGCAATCAGCCCCAGCATTTT.